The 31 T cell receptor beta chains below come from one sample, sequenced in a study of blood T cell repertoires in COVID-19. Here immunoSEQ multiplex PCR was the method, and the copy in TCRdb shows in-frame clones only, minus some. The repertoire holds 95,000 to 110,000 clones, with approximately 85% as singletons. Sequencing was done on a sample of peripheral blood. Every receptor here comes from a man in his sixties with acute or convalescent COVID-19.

The CDR3 protein is CASSLLGETGELFF. CDR3 nucleotide sequence: TGCGCCAGCAGCTTGTTAGGGGAAACCGGGGAGCTGTTTTTT. The V and J genes are TRBV5-1 and TRBJ2-2; tentative D call: TRBD1 (5 bases). The CDR3 length is 14 residues. V was pared by 1 base and J by 5 bases, with 9 bases between. The germline V gene has CDR1 SGHRS and CDR2 YFSETQ. Filled out from reference TRBV5-1 and TRBJ2-2, the complete variable domain reads KAGVTQTPRYLIKTRGQQVTLSCSPISGHRSVSWYQQTPGQGLQFLFEYFSETQRNKGNFPGRFSGRQFSNSRSEMNVSTLELGDSALYLCASSLLGETGELFFGEGSRLTVL.

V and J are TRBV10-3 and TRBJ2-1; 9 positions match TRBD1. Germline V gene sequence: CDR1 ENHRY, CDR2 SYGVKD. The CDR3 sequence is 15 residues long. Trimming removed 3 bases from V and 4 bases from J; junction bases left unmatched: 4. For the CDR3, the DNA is TGTGCCATCAGTGACGACAGGGGGACTTACAATGAGCAGTTCTTC. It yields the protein CAISDDRGTYNEQFF.

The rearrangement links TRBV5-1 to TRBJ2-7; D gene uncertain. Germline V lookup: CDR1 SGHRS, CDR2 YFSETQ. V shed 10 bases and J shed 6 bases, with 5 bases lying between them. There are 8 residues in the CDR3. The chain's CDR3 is CAPSEQYF. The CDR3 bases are TGCGCCCCGTCCGAGCAGTACTTC.

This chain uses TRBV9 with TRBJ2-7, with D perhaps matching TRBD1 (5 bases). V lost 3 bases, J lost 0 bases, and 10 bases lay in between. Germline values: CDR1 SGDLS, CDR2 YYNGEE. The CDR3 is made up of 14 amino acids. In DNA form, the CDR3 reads TGTGCCAGCAGCGCGAGACAGCACTCCTACGAGCAGTACTTC. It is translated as CASSARQHSYEQYF.

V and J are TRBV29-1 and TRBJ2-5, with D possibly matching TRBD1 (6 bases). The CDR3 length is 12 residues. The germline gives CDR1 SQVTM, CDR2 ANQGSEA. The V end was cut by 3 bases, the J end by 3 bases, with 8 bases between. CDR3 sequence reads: CSVEGHEETQYF. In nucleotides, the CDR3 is TGCAGCGTTGAGGGACACGAAGAGACCCAGTACTTC. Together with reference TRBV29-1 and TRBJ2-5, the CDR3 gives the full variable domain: SAVISQKPSRDICQRGTSLTIQCQVDSQVTMMFWYRQQPGQSLTLIATANQGSEATYESGFVIDKFPISRPNLTFSTLTVSNMSPEDSSIYLCSVEGHEETQYFGPGTRLLVL.

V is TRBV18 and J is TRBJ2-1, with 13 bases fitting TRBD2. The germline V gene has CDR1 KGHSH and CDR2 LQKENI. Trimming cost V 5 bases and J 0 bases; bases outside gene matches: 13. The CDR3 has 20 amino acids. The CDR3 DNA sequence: TGTGCCAGCTCATTGGAACCGGGACTAGCGGGACCAAGCTCCTACAATGAGCAGTTCTTC. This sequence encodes CASSLEPGLAGPSSYNEQFF.

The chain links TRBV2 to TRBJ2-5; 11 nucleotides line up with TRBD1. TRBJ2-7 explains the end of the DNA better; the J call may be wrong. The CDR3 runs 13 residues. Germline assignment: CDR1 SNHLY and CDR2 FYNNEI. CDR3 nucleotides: TGTGCCAGCAAAGGGACAGGGGGTTACGAGCAGTACTTC. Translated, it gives CASKGTGGYEQYF.

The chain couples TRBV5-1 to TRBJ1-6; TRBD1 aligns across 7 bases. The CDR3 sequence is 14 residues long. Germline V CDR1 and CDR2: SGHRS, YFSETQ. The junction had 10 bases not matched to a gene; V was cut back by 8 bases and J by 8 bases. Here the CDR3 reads CASASGTEHSPLHF. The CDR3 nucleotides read TGCGCCAGTGCCTCGGGGACAGAACATTCACCCCTCCACTTT.

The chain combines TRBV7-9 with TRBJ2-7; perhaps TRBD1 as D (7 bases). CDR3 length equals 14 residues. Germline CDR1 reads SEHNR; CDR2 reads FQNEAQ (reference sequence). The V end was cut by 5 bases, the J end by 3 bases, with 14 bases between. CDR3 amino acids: CASSPRQGGYEQYF. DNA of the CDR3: TGTGCCAGCAGCCCCCGGCAGGGGGGCTACGAGCAGTACTTC.

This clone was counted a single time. The CDR3 DNA sequence: TGTGCCAGCAGGATGACAGGGGTAAGCCCAGATACGCAGTATTTT. Translated: CASRMTGVSPDTQYF. The rearrangement joins TRBV2 to TRBJ2-3, with 8 bases matching TRBD1. V shed 6 bases and J 4 bases; nucleotides not matched to a gene: 9. The germline V gene encodes CDR1 SNHLY and CDR2 FYNNEI. The CDR3 extends over 15 amino acids.

CDR3 amino acids: CASRADRMVDTEAFF. CDR3 sequence (DNA): TGTGCCAGCAGGGCCGACAGGATGGTAGACACTGAAGCTTTCTTT. This sequence joins TRBV2 and TRBJ1-1, with TRBD1 as a possible D gene (6 bases). V was trimmed by 6 bases and J by 3 bases, leaving 17 bases between them. The CDR3 consists of 15 residues. Germline CDR1 reads SNHLY; CDR2 reads FYNNEI.

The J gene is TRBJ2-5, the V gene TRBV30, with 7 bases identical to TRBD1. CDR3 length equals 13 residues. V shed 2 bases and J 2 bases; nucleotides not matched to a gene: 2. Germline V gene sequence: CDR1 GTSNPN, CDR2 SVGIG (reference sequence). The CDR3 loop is CAWSLTGQETQYF. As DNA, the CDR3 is TGTGCCTGGAGTCTGACAGGGCAAGAGACCCAGTACTTC.

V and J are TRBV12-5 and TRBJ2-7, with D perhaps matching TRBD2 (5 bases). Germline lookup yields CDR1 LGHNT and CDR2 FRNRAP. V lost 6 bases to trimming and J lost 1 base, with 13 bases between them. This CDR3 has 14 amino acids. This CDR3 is CASGAEGLSYEQYF. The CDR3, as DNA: TGTGCTAGTGGGGCCGAGGGATTGTCCTACGAGCAGTACTTC.

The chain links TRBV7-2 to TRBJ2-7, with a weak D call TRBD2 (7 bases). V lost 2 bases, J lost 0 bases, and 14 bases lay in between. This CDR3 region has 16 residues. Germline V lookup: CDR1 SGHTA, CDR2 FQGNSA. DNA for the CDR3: TGTGCCAGCAGCTTATCGGGGGGCGATAGCTCCTACGAGCAGTACTTC. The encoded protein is CASSLSGGDSSYEQYF.

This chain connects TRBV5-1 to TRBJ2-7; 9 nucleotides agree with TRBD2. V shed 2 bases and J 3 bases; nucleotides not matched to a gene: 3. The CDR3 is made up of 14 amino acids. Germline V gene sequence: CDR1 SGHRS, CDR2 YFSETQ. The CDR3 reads CASSFSGGHYEQYF. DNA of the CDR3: TGCGCCAGCAGCTTTAGCGGGGGCCACTACGAGCAGTACTTC.

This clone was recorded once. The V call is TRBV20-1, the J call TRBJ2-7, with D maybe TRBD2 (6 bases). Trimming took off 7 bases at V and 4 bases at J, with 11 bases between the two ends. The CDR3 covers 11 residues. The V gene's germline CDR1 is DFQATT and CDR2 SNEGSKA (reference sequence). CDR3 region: CSGRDGYEQYF. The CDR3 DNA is TGCAGTGGGCGGGATGGTTACGAGCAGTACTTC.

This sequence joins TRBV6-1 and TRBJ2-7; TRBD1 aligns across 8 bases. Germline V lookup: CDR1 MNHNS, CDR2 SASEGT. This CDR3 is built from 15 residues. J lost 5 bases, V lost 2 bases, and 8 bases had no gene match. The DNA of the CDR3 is TGTGCCAGCAGTGAATCCCGGACAGGGTTCAACGAGCAGTACTTC. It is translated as CASSESRTGFNEQYF.

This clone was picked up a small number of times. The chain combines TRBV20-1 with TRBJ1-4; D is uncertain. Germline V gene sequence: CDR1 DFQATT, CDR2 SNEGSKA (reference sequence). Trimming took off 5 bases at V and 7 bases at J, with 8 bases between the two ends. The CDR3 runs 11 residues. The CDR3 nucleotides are TGCAGTGCTCTTAGAGCTGAAAAACTGTTTTTT. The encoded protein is CSALRAEKLFF.

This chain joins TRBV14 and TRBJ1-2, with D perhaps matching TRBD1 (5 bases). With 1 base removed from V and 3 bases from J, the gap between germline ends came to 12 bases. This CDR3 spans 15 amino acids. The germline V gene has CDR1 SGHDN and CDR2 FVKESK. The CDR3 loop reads CASSQVRGGYYGYTF. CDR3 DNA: TGTGCCAGCAGCCAAGTACGCGGGGGATACTATGGCTACACCTTC.

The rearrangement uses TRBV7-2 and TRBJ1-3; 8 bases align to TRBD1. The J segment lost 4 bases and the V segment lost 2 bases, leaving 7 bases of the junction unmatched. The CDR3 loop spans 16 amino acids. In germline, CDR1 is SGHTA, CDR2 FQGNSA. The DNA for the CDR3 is TGTGCCAGCAGCTTAATGCAGGGGGCGGTAGGAAACACCATATATTTT. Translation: CASSLMQGAVGNTIYF. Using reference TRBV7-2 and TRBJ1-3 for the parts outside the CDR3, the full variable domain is GAGVSQSPSNKVTEKGKDVELRCDPISGHTALYWYRQSLGQGLEFLIYFQGNSAPDKSGLPSDRFSAERTGGSVSTLTIQRTQQEDSAVYLCASSLMQGAVGNTIYFGEGSWLTVV.

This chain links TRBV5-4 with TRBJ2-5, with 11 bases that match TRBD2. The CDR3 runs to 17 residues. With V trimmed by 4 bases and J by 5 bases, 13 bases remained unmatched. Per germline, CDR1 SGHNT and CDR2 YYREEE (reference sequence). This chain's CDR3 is CASSLGLAGPRSETQYF. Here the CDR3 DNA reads TGTGCCAGCAGCCTCGGACTAGCGGGCCCCCGGAGTGAGACCCAGTACTTC.

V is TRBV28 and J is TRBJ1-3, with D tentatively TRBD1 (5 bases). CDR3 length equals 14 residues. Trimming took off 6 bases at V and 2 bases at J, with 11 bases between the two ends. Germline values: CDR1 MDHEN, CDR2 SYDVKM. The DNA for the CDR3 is TGTGCCAGCAGATCCGGGGGGGCTGGAAACACCATATATTTT. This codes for CASRSGGAGNTIYF.

As DNA, the CDR3 is TGTGCCAGCTCACGGCAGGTGGCTAATGAAAAACTGTTTTTT. Its translation: CASSRQVANEKLFF. The chain carries TRBV18 and TRBJ1-4; D remains unclear. CDR1 and CDR2 (germline): KGHSH, LQKENI. The CDR3 runs 14 residues. Trimming removed 4 bases at V and 3 bases at J, with 9 bases between. The whole variable domain, remainder taken from reference TRBV18 and TRBJ1-4, is NAGVMQNPRHLVRRRGQEARLRCSPMKGHSHVYWYRQLPEEGLKFMVYLQKENIIDESGMPKERFSAEFPKEGPSILRIQQVVRGDSAAYFCASSRQVANEKLFFGSGTQLSVL.

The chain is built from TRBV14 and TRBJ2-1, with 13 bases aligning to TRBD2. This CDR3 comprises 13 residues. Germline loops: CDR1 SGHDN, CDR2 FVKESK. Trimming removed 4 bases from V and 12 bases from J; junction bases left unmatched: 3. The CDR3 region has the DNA TGTGCCAGCAGCCCGCGGACTAGCGGGGGGCAGTTCTTC. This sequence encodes CASSPRTSGGQFF. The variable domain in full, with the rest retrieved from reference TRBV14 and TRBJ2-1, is EAGVTQFPSHSVIEKGQTVTLRCDPISGHDNLYWYRRVMGKEIKFLLHFVKESKQDESGMPNNRFLAERTGGTYSTLKVQPAELEDSGVYFCASSPRTSGGQFFGPGTRLTVL.

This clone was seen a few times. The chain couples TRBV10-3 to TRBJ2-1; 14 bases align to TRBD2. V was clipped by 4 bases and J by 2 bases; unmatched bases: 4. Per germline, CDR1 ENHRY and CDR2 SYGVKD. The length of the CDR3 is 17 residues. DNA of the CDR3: TGTGCCATCAGTGCCGGGACTAGCGGGGGAACCTACAATGAGCAGTTCTTC. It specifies CAISAGTSGGTYNEQFF.

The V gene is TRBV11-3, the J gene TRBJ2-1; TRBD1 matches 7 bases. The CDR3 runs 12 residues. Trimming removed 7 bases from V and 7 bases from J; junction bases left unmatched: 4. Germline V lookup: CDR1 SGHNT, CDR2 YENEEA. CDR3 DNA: TGTGCCAGCAACCTACAGGGGAATGAGCAGTTCTTC. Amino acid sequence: CASNLQGNEQFF.

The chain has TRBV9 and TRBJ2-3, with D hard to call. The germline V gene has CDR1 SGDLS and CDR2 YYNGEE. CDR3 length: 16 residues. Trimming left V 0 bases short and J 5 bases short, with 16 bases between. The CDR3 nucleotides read TGTGCCAGCAGCGTAGCCCCGTCCATAACTTTAGATACGCAGTATTTT. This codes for CASSVAPSITLDTQYF.

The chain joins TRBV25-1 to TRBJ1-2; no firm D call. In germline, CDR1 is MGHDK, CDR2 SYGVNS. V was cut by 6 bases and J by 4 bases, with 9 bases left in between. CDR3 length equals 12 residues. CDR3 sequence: CASRPGSYGYTF. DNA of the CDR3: TGTGCCAGCAGACCAGGCTCCTATGGCTACACCTTC.

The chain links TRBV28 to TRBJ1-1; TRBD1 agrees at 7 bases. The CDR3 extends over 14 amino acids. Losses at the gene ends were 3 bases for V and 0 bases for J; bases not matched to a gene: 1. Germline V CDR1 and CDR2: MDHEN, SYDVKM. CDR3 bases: TGTGCCAGCAGTTTGGGACAGCTGAACACTGAAGCTTTCTTT. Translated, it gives CASSLGQLNTEAFF. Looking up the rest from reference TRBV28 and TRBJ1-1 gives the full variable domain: DVKVTQSSRYLVKRTGEKVFLECVQDMDHENMFWYRQDPGLGLRLIYFSYDVKMKEKGDIPEGYSVSREKKERFSLILESASTNQTSMYLCASSLGQLNTEAFFGQGTRLTVV.

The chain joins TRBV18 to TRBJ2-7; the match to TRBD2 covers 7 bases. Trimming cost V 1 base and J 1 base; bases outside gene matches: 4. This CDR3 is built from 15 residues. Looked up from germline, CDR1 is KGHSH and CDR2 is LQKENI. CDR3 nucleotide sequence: TGTGCCAGCTCACCACTAGCGGGCCCGTCCTACGAGCAGTACTTC. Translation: CASSPLAGPSYEQYF.

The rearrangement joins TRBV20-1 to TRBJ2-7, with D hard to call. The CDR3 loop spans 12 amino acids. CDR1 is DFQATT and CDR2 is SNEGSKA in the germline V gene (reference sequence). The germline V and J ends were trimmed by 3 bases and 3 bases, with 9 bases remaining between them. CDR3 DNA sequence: TGCAGTGCTAGTATCCGTTACTACGAGCAGTACTTC. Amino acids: CSASIRYYEQYF.